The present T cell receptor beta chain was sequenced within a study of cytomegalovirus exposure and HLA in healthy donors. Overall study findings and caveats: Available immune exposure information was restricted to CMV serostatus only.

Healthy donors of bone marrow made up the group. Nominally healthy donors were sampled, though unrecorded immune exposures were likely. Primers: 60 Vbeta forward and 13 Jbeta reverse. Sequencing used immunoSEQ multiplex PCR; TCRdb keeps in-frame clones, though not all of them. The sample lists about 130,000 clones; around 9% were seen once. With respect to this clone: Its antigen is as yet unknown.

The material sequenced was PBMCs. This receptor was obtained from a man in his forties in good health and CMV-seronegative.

CDR3 sequence reads: CASGRDQTEAFF. The CDR3 nucleotides are TGTGCCAGCGGGAGGGATCAGACTGAAGCTTTCTTT. The rearrangement uses TRBV6-5 and TRBJ1-1; D uncertain. This CDR3 comprises 12 residues. The V gene lost 8 bases and the J gene lost 5 bases, with 12 bases spanning the gap. Germline V lookup: CDR1 MNHEY, CDR2 SVGAGI.